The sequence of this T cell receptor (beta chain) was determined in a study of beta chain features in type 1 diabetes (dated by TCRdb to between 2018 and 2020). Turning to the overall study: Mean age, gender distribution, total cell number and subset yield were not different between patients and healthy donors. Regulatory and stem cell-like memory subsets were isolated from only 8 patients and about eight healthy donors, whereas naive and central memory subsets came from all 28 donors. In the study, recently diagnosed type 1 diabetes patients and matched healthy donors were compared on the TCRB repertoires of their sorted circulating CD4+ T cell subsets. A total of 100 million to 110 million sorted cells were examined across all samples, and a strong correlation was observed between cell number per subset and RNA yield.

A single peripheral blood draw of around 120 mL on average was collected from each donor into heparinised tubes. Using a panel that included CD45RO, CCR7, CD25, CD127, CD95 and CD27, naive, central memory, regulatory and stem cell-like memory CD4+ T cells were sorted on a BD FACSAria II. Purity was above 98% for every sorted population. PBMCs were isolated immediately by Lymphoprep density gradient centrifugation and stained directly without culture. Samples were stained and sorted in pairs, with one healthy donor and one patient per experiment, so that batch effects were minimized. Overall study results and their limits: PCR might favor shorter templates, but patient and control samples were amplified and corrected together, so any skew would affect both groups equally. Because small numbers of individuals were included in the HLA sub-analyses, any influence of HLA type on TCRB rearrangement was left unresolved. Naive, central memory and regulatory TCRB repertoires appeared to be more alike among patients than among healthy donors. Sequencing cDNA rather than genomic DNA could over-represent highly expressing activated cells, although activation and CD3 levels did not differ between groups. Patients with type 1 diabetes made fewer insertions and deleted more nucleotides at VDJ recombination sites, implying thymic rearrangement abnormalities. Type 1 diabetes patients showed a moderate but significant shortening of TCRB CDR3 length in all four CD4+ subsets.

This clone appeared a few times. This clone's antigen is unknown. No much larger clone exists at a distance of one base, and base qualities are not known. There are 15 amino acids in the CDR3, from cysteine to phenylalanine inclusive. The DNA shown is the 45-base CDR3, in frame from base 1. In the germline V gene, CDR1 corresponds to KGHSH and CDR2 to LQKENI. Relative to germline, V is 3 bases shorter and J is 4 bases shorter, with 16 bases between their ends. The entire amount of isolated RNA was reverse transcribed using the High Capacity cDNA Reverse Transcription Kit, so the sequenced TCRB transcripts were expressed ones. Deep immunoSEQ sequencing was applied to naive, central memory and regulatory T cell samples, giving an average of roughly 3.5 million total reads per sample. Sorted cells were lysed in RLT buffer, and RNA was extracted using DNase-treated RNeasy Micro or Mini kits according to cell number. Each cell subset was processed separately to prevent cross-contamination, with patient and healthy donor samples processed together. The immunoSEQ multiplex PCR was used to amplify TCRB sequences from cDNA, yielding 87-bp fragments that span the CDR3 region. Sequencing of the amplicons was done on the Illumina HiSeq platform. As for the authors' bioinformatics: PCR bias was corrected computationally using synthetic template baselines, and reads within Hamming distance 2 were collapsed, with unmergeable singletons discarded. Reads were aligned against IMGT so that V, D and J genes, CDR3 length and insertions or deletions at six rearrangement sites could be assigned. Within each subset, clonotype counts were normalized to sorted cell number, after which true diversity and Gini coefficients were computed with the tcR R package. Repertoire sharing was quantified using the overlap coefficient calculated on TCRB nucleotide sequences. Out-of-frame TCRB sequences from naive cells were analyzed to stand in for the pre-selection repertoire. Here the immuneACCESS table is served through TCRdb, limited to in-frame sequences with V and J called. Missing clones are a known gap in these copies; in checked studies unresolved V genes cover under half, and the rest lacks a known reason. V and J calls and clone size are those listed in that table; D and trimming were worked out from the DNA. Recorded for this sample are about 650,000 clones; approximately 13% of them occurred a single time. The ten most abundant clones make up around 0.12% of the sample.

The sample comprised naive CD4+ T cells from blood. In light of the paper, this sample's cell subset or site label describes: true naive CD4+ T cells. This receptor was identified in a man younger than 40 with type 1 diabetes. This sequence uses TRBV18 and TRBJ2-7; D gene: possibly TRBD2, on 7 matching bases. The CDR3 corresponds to CASSPPSGGGYEQYF. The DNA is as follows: TGTGCCAGCTCACCCCCGTCGGGGGGCGGGTACGAGCAGTACTTC.